This T cell receptor (beta chain) emerged from a study of T cells after yellow fever vaccination. Study-wide results and caveats: Abundant clonotypes from the bulk population could have been carried over as contaminants into FACS-sorted repertoires. Weaker overall, the secondary response nonetheless peaked faster (day 5 versus 15).

The CDR3 spans 13 residues. Ten or more counts support this clonotype. Its antigen remains unidentified. They built TCR cDNA with 5'RACE template switching, a step that put in a universal primer site and UMIs. TCRdb independently ran MiXCR on the 5' RACE reads; one entry per CDR3 protein. Among hundreds of thousands of distinct CDR3 sequences listed, roughly 12% were seen once. The V call is TRBV21-1, the J call TRBJ1-5. TRBV21-1 is a pseudogene. This TCR came from a man in his thirties or forties who received the YFV17D yellow fever vaccine. The source was PBMCs, collected on the day of the yellow fever booster vaccination. The CDR3 DNA sequence: TGTGCCAGGGGTACAGGGCTTTGCCAGCCCCAGCATTTT. It translates to CARGTGLCQPQHF.